This T cell receptor (beta chain) came from a study of OX40 agonist ivuxolimab in advanced cancers. The overall study: The study treated patients with ivuxolimab, an agonistic anti-OX40 (CD134) antibody. Patients received ivuxolimab, an intravenous treatment, every 2 weeks at 0.01 to 10 mg/kg.

Germline V gene data show CDR1 as LNHDA and CDR2 as SQIVND (reference sequence). Germline trimming cut 11 bases from V and 1 base from J; bases unmatched to any gene: 4. This CDR3 region has 13 residues. The method was immunoSEQ multiplex PCR; TCRdb's version includes in-frame clones alone and lacks a portion of them. Of around 97,000 clones in the sample, approximately 80% were seen once. The starting material was CD4+ or CD8+ T cells sorted from blood, obtained in a trial of the OX40 agonist ivuxolimab. The chain joins TRBV19 to TRBJ2-3; 9 bases agree with TRBD1. The TCR sequence derives from an adult with an advanced solid tumor such as melanoma, head and neck, liver or kidney cancer. In DNA form, the CDR3 reads TGTGCCTCCCGGGACAGGGGCACAGATACGCAGTATTTT. This sequence encodes CASRDRGTDTQYF.